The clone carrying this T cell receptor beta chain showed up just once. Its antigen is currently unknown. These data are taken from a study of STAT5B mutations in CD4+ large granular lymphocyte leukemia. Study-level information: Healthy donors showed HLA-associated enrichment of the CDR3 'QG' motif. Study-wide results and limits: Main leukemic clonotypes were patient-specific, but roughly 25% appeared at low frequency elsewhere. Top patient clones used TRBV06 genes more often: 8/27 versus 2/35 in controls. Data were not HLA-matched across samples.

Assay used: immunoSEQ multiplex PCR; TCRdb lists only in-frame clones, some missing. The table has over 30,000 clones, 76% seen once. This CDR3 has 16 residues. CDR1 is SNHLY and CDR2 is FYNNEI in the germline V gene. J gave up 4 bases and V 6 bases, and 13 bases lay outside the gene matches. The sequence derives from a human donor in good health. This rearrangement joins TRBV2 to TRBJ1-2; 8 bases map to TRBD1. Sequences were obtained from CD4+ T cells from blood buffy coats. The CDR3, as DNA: TGTGCCAGCAGGCCCGGCAGGGGGCGAGTTGGCTATGGCTACACCTTC. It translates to CASRPGRGRVGYGYTF.